A single sample is the source of the 14 T cell receptor beta chains below, sequenced in a study of blood T cell repertoires in COVID-19. Sequenced by immunoSEQ multiplex PCR; TCRdb stores in-frame clones only, minus some. The sample shows 200,000 to 300,000 clones, around 86% of them seen only once. What was sequenced was peripheral blood. The receptors here all came from a woman between 40 and 55 years old who had recovered from COVID-19.

The chain is built from TRBV5-1 and TRBJ2-1, with D maybe TRBD2 (5 bases). The CDR3 extends over 16 amino acids. CDR1 is SGHRS and CDR2 is YFSETQ in the germline V gene. Trimming cost V 3 bases and J 1 base, with 14 bases left between them. The CDR3 spells CASSSLSRESYNEQFF. CDR3 nucleotides: TGCGCCAGCAGCTCCCTGTCGAGGGAGTCCTACAATGAGCAGTTCTTC.

J is TRBJ1-1 and V is TRBV19; perhaps TRBD1 as D (5 bases). V lost 5 bases to trimming and J lost 2 bases, with 12 bases between them. Germline CDR1 is LNHDA and CDR2 is SQIVND (reference sequence). CDR3 length: 14 residues. This CDR3 is CASSWGRGNTEAFF. As DNA, the CDR3 is TGTGCCAGTAGTTGGGGGAGGGGAAACACTGAAGCTTTCTTT.

Comment on this clone: The same CDR3 also results from other DNA sequences found in this sample. This chain joins TRBV6-5 and TRBJ2-2; 7 positions agree with TRBD1. This CDR3 is built from 13 residues. The trim removed 6 bases at V and 6 bases at J, leaving 4 bases unmatched. Germline CDR1 and CDR2: MNHEY and SVGAGI. CDR3 nucleotide sequence: TGTGCCAGCAGCCGGACAGGCCCCGGGGAGCTGTTTTTT. The encoded protein is CASSRTGPGELFF.

This chain links TRBV5-4 with TRBJ1-1; D unresolved. Germline CDR1 is SGHNT and CDR2 is YYREEE (reference sequence). The ends were cut back, 3 bases at V and 11 bases at J, with 14 bases in the middle. The CDR3 contains 12 residues. In DNA form, the CDR3 reads TGTGCCAGCAGCTCCTCTAATAAGAATGCTTTCTTT. It encodes CASSSSNKNAFF.

This chain links TRBV29-1 with TRBJ2-1, with TRBD2 identical over 8 bases. The J segment lost 6 bases and the V segment lost 6 bases, leaving 7 bases of the junction unmatched. There are 13 residues in the CDR3. CDR1 SQVTM and CDR2 ANQGSEA come from the germline V gene. CDR3 coding DNA: TGCAGCGTCCCCCACAGCGGGGGCAATGAGCAGTTCTTC. It translates to CSVPHSGGNEQFF.

The chain uses TRBV5-6 and TRBJ2-3; D gene ambiguous. This CDR3 is built from 15 residues. CDR1 SGHDT and CDR2 YYEEEE come from the germline V gene. V lost 1 base to trimming and J lost 2 bases, with 11 bases between them. CDR3 nucleotide sequence: TGTGCCAGCAGCTTGTCCCCTAACCCCACAGATACGCAGTATTTT. Translated, it gives CASSLSPNPTDTQYF.

The rearrangement joins TRBV19 to TRBJ1-5, with 7 bases that match TRBD1. CDR3 size: 16 residues. V lost 5 bases, J lost 4 bases, and 11 bases stayed unmatched. Germline V lookup: CDR1 LNHDA, CDR2 SQIVND (reference sequence). CDR3 amino acids: CASSGRRGLENQPQHF. The CDR3 bases are TGTGCCAGTAGTGGACGTAGGGGGCTTGAAAATCAGCCCCAGCATTTT.

The chain carries TRBV9 and TRBJ2-2, with 12 bases that match TRBD2. Germline V lookup: CDR1 SGDLS, CDR2 YYNGEE. Unmatched junction bases numbered 3, after V lost 0 bases and J lost 6 bases. CDR3 length equals 16 residues. This CDR3 reads CASSVASGGAAGELFF. The CDR3 DNA reads TGTGCCAGCAGCGTAGCTAGCGGGGGGGCTGCCGGGGAGCTGTTTTTT. Combining the CDR3 with reference TRBV9 and TRBJ2-2 gives the whole variable domain DSGVTQTPKHLITATGQRVTLRCSPRSGDLSVYWYQQSLDQGLQFLIQYYNGEERAKGNILERFSAQQFPDLHSELNLSSLELGDSALYFCASSVASGGAAGELFFGEGSRLTVL.

The chain recombines TRBV5-1 with TRBJ1-1; weak D call: TRBD1 (6 bases). The CDR3 is 14 residues long. Germline-derived CDR1 and CDR2 are SGHRS and YFSETQ. V shed 7 bases and J shed 4 bases, with 17 bases lying between them. CDR3 DNA: TGCGCCAGCGCCCCAGTGGGGGCCGGCACTGAAGCTTTCTTT. Translation: CASAPVGAGTEAFF.

The CDR3 protein is CASSSLGGRVGYGYTF. DNA for the CDR3: TGTGCCAGCAGCTCCCTCGGAGGTAGGGTGGGCTATGGCTACACCTTC. The chain joins TRBV5-6 to TRBJ1-2; D call uncertain. Germline V lookup: CDR1 SGHDT, CDR2 YYEEEE. This CDR3 region has 16 residues. V was shortened by 3 bases and J by 4 bases, with 19 bases between the two germline ends.

The chain combines TRBV19 with TRBJ1-2, with 10 bases lining up with TRBD1. This CDR3 region has 14 residues. V was pared by 8 bases and J by 8 bases, with 11 bases of the junction left unmatched. The germline V gene encodes CDR1 LNHDA and CDR2 SQIVND (reference sequence). The CDR3 region has the DNA TGTGCCAGTCGACTTAAGACAGGGGGCAGAGGCTACACCTTC. Its protein product is CASRLKTGGRGYTF.

This rearrangement joins TRBV5-4 to TRBJ2-2; 8 positions match TRBD1. The germline V gene has CDR1 SGHNT and CDR2 YYREEE (reference sequence). V shed 3 bases and J 7 bases; nucleotides not matched to a gene: 5. This CDR3 spans 14 amino acids. The CDR3: CASSSQGVGGELFF. In DNA form, the CDR3 reads TGTGCCAGCAGCTCACAGGGGGTGGGCGGGGAGCTGTTTTTT.

Remarks on this clone: The identical CDR3 is also encoded by other nucleotide sequences in the sample. This chain links TRBV7-2 with TRBJ2-7, with 10 bases matching TRBD1. J was trimmed by 0 bases and V by 4 bases; bases with no gene match: 6. Germline values: CDR1 SGHTA, CDR2 FQGNSA. The CDR3 is 16 residues long. CDR3: CASSSPGQGYSYEQYF. As DNA, the CDR3 is TGTGCCAGCAGCTCCCCGGGACAGGGGTACTCCTACGAGCAGTACTTC.

This chain uses TRBV13 with TRBJ1-3, with TRBD1 as a possible D gene (5 bases). The CDR3 is 12 residues long. Germline lookup yields CDR1 PRHDT and CDR2 FYEKMQ (reference sequence). V lost 5 bases and J 13 bases, leaving 15 bases between the germline ends. For the CDR3, the DNA is TGTGCCAGCAGCCTCCGGAAGGGGTTAATATATTTT. Its protein is CASSLRKGLIYF. Filled out from reference TRBV13 and TRBJ1-3, the complete variable domain reads AAGVIQSPRHLIKEKRETATLKCYPIPRHDTVYWYQQGPGQDPQFLISFYEKMQSDKGSIPDRFSAQQFSDYHSELNMSSLELGDSALYFCASSLRKGLIYFGEGSWLTVV.